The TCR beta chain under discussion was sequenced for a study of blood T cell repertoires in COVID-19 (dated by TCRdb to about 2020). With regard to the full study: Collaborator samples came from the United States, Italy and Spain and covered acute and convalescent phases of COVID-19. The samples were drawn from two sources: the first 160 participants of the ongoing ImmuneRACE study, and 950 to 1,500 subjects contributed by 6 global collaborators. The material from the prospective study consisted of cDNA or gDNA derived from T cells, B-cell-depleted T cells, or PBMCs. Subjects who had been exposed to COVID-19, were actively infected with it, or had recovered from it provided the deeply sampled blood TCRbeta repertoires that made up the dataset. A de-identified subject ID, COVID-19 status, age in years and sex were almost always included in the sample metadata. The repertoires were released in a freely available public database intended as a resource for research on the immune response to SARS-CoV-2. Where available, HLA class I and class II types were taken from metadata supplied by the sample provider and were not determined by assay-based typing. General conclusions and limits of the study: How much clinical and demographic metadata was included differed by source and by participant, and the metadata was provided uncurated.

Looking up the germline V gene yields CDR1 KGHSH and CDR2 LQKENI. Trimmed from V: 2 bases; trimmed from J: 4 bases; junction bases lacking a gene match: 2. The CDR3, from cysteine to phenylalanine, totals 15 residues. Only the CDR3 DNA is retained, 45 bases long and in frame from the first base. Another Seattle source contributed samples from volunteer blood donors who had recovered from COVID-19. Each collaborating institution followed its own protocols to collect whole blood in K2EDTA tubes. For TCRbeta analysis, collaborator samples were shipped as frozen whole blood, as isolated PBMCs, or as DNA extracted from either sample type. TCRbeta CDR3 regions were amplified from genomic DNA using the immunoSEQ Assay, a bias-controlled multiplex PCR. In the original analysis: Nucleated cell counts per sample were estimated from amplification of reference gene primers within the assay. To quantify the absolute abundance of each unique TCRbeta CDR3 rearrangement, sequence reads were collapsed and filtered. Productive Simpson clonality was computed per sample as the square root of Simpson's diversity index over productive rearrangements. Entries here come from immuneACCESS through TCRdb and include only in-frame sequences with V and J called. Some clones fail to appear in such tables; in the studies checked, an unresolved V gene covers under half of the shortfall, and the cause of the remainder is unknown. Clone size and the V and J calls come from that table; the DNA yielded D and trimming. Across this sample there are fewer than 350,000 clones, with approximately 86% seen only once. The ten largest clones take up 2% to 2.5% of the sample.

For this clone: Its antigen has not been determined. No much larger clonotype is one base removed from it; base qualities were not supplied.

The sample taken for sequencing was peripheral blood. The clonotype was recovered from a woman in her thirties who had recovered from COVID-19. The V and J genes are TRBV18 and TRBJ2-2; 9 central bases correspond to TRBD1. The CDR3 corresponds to CASSPGTGSTGELFF. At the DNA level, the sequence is TGTGCCAGCTCACCAGGGACAGGGAGCACCGGGGAGCTGTTTTTT.